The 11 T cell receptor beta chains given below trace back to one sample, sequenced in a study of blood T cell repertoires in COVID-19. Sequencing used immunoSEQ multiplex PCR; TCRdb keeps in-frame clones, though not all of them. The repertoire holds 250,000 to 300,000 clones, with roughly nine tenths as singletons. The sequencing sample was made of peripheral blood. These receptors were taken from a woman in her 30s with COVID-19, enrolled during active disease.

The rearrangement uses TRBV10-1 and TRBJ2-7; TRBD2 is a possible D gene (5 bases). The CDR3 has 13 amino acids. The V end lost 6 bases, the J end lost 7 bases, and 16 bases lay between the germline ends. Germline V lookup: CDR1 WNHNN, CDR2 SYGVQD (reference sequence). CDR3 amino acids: CASSPGISTEQYF. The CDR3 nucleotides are TGCGCCAGCAGCCCCGGGATATCTACGGAGCAGTACTTC.

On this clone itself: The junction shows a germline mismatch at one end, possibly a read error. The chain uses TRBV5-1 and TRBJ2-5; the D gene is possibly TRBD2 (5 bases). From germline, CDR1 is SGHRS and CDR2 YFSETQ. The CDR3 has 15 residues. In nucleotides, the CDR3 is TGCGCCACCAGCCGGGCCCCGACCGAGGGAGAGACCCAGTACTTC. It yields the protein CATSRAPTEGETQYF.

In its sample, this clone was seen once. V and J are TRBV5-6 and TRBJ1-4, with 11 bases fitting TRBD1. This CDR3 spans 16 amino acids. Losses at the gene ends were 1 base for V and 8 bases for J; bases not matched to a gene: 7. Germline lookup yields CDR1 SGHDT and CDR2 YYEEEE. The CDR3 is CASSLFGTGGLEKLFF. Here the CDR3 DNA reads TGTGCCAGCAGCTTGTTTGGGACAGGGGGTTTAGAAAAACTGTTTTTT.

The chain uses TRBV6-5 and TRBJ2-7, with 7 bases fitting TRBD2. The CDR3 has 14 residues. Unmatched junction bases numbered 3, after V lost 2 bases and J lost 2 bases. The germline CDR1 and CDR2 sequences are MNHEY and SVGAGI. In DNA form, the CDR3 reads TGTGCCAGCAGTTACGCGAGCGGGGCCTACGAGCAGTACTTC. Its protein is CASSYASGAYEQYF.

The CDR3, as DNA: TGTGCTACGCGATCCAACACTGAAGCTTTCTTT. Protein: CATRSNTEAFF. The V gene is TRBV11-2, the J gene TRBJ1-1; no definite D call. Germline assignment: CDR1 SGHAT and CDR2 FQNNGV. This CDR3 has 11 amino acids.

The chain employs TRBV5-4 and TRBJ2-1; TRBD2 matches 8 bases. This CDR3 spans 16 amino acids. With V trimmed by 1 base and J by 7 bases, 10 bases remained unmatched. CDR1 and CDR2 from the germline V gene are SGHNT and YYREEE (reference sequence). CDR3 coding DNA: TGTGCCAGCAGCTTGTCTATCGGGGGGGTGGATAATGAGCAGTTCTTC. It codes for CASSLSIGGVDNEQFF.

CDR3 protein: CASSWDRVDGYTF. CDR3 sequence (DNA): TGTGCCAGCAGCTGGGACAGGGTGGACGGCTACACCTTC. The gene calls are TRBV14 and TRBJ1-2; the match to TRBD1 covers 9 bases. The junction had 6 bases not matched to a gene; V was cut back by 5 bases and J by 8 bases. The germline V gene has CDR1 SGHDN and CDR2 FVKESK. The CDR3 is 13 amino acids.

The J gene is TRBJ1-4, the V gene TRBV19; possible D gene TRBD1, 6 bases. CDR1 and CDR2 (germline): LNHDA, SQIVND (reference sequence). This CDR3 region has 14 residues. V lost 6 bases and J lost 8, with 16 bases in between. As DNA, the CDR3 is TGTGCCAGTAGACAGGGCAGCGCAGGGGAAAAACTGTTTTTT. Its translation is CASRQGSAGEKLFF.

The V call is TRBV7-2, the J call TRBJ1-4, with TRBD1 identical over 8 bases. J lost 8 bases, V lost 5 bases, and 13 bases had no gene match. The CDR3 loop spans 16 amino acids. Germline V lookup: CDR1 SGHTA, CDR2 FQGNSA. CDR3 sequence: CASSRQGQVLREKLFF. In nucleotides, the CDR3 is TGTGCCAGCAGCCGCCAGGGACAGGTGCTGCGCGAAAAACTGTTTTTT.

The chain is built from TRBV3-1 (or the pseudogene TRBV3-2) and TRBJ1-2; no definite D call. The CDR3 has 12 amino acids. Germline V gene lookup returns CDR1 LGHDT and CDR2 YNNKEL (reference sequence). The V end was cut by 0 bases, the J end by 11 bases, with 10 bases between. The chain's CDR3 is CASSQDTRGYTF. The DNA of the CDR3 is TGTGCCAGCAGCCAAGATACCCGAGGGTACACCTTC.

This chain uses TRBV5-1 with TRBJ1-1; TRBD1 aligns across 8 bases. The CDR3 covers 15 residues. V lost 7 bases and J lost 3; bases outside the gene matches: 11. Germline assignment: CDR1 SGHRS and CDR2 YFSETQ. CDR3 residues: CASAGTGRRDTEAFF. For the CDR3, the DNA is TGCGCCAGCGCCGGGACAGGTAGGAGAGACACTGAAGCTTTCTTT.